The 31 T cell receptor beta chains listed next were all sequenced from one sample in a study of blood T cell repertoires in COVID-19. Clones were read by immunoSEQ multiplex PCR, and TCRdb kept only the in-frame ones, dropping some. The sample includes under 95,000 clones, less than 80% of them seen just once. Sequencing was carried out using peripheral blood. Every receptor here comes from a man aged 55-75 years with active or convalescent COVID-19.

V usage is TRBV5-4 and J usage is TRBJ2-1, with TRBD2 identical over 14 bases. CDR3 length: 16 amino acids. After removal of 4 bases from V and 5 bases from J, the junction contained 5 bases not matched to a gene. CDR1 and CDR2 from the germline V gene are SGHNT and YYREEE (reference sequence). The CDR3 here is CASSAGTSGRNNEQFF. Written as DNA, the CDR3 is TGTGCCAGCAGCGCCGGGACTAGCGGGAGAAACAATGAGCAGTTCTTC.

For this clone: The sample carries other DNA sequences with the same CDR3. The CDR3 loop is CASSRDSSYEQYF. The CDR3 DNA follows: TGCGCCAGCAGCCGAGACTCGTCCTACGAGCAGTACTTC. V and J are TRBV4-1 and TRBJ2-7; D is unclear. Trimming took 4 bases from V and 1 from J, leaving 8 bases between them. CDR3 size: 13 residues. Germline V gives CDR1 MGHRA, CDR2 YSYEKL.

The chain combines TRBV29-1 with TRBJ1-1; D may be TRBD1 (5 bases). The V and J ends lost 7 bases and 7 bases respectively, with 13 bases between them. The CDR3 loop spans 11 amino acids. From germline, CDR1 is SQVTM and CDR2 ANQGSEA. The CDR3: CSAIDSYEAFF. The CDR3 region has the DNA TGCAGCGCTATCGACAGCTATGAAGCTTTCTTT. The whole variable domain, filled in from reference TRBV29-1 and TRBJ1-1, reads SAVISQKPSRDICQRGTSLTIQCQVDSQVTMMFWYRQQPGQSLTLIATANQGSEATYESGFVIDKFPISRPNLTFSTLTVSNMSPEDSSIYLCSAIDSYEAFFGQGTRLTVV.

V and J are TRBV30 and TRBJ1-3; a possible D gene is TRBD1 (5 bases). The ends were cut back, 3 bases at V and 0 bases at J, with 15 bases in the middle. The germline gives CDR1 GTSNPN, CDR2 SVGIG (reference sequence). The CDR3 length is 16 residues. This CDR3 reads CAWSLLGPYSGNTIYF. DNA of the CDR3: TGTGCCTGGAGCTTGCTGGGGCCTTACTCTGGAAACACCATATATTTT.

The rearrangement joins TRBV7-9 to TRBJ1-4; D uncertain. With 0 bases removed from V and 12 bases from J, the gap between germline ends came to 8 bases. Germline loops: CDR1 SEHNR, CDR2 FQNEAQ (reference sequence). The CDR3 is 12 residues long. CDR3 residues: CASSLARSELFF. CDR3 DNA sequence: TGTGCCAGCAGCTTAGCCCGTTCGGAACTGTTTTTT.

The chain has TRBV29-1 and TRBJ1-3, with 7 bases fitting TRBD1. The CDR3 loop spans 15 amino acids. V lost 6 bases to trimming and J lost 2 bases; unmatched junction nucleotides: 10. Germline loops: CDR1 SQVTM, CDR2 ANQGSEA. CDR3 nucleotides: TGCAGCGTCACCCCGACAGGGTTCCCTGGAAACACCATATATTTT. It yields the protein CSVTPTGFPGNTIYF.

The chain recombines TRBV5-4 with TRBJ2-5; D gene ambiguous. The ends were cut back, 3 bases at V and 5 bases at J, with 20 bases in the middle. This CDR3 has 16 amino acids. Germline V gene sequence: CDR1 SGHNT, CDR2 YYREEE (reference sequence). In nucleotides, the CDR3 is TGTGCCAGCAGCTCCATGACTTTTCTGAGTTGGGAGACCCAGTACTTC. As protein: CASSSMTFLSWETQYF.

This chain links TRBV6-1 with TRBJ1-5; D gene uncertain. Germline-derived CDR1 and CDR2 are MNHNS and SASEGT. This CDR3 has 15 residues. V lost 0 bases and J lost 4, with 10 bases in between. The CDR3 is CASSEAGRVNQPQHF. CDR3 DNA: TGTGCCAGCAGTGAAGCGGGGAGGGTTAATCAGCCCCAGCATTTT.

The chain employs TRBV27 and TRBJ2-1; TRBD2 aligns across 9 bases. CDR3 length equals 14 residues. V shed 6 bases and J 2 bases; nucleotides not matched to a gene: 2. The germline V gene encodes CDR1 MNHEY and CDR2 SMNVEV (reference sequence). The CDR3 nucleotides are TGTGCCAGCAGCCTAGCGGGGCCCTACAATGAGCAGTTCTTC. Protein product: CASSLAGPYNEQFF.

This clone has a handful of counts. This chain links TRBV7-6 with TRBJ2-7, with D possibly being TRBD1 (6 bases). The CDR3 runs 15 residues. The germline V and J ends were trimmed by 4 bases and 0 bases, with 13 bases remaining between them. Germline-derived CDR1 and CDR2 are SGHVS and FNYEAQ. CDR3 loop: CASSSHLQGSYEQYF. CDR3 nucleotide sequence: TGTGCCAGCAGCTCCCACCTACAGGGCTCCTACGAGCAGTACTTC. Full variable domain (rest looked up from reference TRBV7-6 and TRBJ2-7): GAGVSQSPRYKVTKRGQDVALRCDPISGHVSLYWYRQALGQGPEFLTYFNYEAQQDKSGLPNDRFSAERPEGSISTLTIQRTEQRDSAMYRCASSSHLQGSYEQYFGPGTRLTVT.

The chain links TRBV12-3 or TRBV12-4 to TRBJ2-1; D remains unclear. The V gene lost 6 bases and the J gene lost 4 bases, with 10 bases spanning the gap. The CDR3 extends over 13 amino acids. The CDR3 sequence: CASSGVGYNEQFF. The CDR3 nucleotides read TGTGCCAGCAGCGGAGTCGGTTACAATGAGCAGTTCTTC.

The chain employs TRBV6-5 and TRBJ1-2; D is unresolved. V lost 7 bases and J 4 bases, leaving 13 bases between the germline ends. Per the germline V gene, CDR1 is MNHEY and CDR2 is SVGAGI. The CDR3 consists of 13 residues. CDR3 sequence (DNA): TGTGCCAGCAATCGAGATAAACTCTATGGCTACACCTTC. Translating it yields CASNRDKLYGYTF.

The rearrangement uses TRBV5-4 and TRBJ1-1, with D unclear. V dropped 1 base and J dropped 5 bases, with 15 bases sitting between them. CDR3 length: 15 residues. Germline CDR1 and CDR2: SGHNT and YYREEE (reference sequence). Here the CDR3 DNA reads TGTGCCAGCAGCTTGCAGGTCCTGGGTCCAACTGAAGCTTTCTTT. Translation gives CASSLQVLGPTEAFF.

V usage is TRBV9 and J usage is TRBJ2-3; 9 bases line up with TRBD2. V lost 6 bases, J lost 4 bases, and 9 bases stayed unmatched. The CDR3 is 15 amino acids. Germline V gene data show CDR1 as SGDLS and CDR2 as YYNGEE. CDR3 in amino acids: CASTDSGGNPDTQYF. The DNA of the CDR3 is TGTGCCAGCACCGACAGCGGGGGGAACCCAGATACGCAGTATTTT.

The CDR3 spells CASSQDRGGGLFF. CDR3 in DNA: TGTGCCAGCAGCCAAGATAGAGGAGGAGGACTGTTTTTT. The chain recombines TRBV3-1 (or the pseudogene TRBV3-2) with TRBJ1-4; no reliable D call. CDR1 is LGHDT, CDR2 YNNKEL, per germline (reference sequence). The CDR3 has 13 amino acids. V was pared by 0 bases and J by 13 bases, with 12 bases between.

The CDR3, as DNA: TGCGCCAGCAGAGGACAGGGGGCTGCCACTGAAGCTTTCTTT. It is translated as CASRGQGAATEAFF. The J gene is TRBJ1-1, the V gene TRBV5-1; 11 bases are shared with TRBD1. The CDR3 has 14 residues. Per the germline V gene, CDR1 is SGHRS and CDR2 is YFSETQ. The V and J ends lost 5 bases and 4 bases, in that order; junction bases with no gene match: 4.

To note about this clone: This may arise from a read error, as a much more abundant clone is one base away. The chain joins TRBV4-2 to TRBJ2-7; D is possibly TRBD1 (5 bases). There are 15 residues in the CDR3. Germline V gives CDR1 LGHNA, CDR2 YNFKEQ. As DNA, the CDR3 is TGTGCCAGCAGCCCCCTCCAGGGTTCATCCTACAAGCAGTACTTC. This encodes CASSPLQGSSYKQYF.

The sample holds a few counts of this clone. The rearrangement uses TRBV5-4 and TRBJ1-6; no reliable D call. The V end was cut by 0 bases, the J end by 9 bases, with 10 bases between. CDR3 length equals 14 residues. CDR1 is SGHNT, CDR2 YYREEE, per germline (reference sequence). As DNA, the CDR3 is TGTGCCAGCAGCTTGGCCAACGGAGTTTCACCCCTCCACTTT. As protein: CASSLANGVSPLHF.

V gene TRBV5-1 combines with J gene TRBJ2-7; D call uncertain. This CDR3 is 13 amino acids long. Germline V gene lookup returns CDR1 SGHRS and CDR2 YFSETQ. V gave up 4 bases and J gave up 0 bases, with 8 bases separating them. This CDR3 is CASSGPNSYEQYF. The CDR3 DNA sequence: TGCGCCAGCAGCGGGCCCAACTCCTACGAGCAGTACTTC.

The chain has TRBV5-1 and TRBJ1-3; D possibly corresponds to TRBD1 (5 bases). Germline CDR1 SGHRS, CDR2 YFSETQ. This CDR3 has 14 amino acids. Deletions cut 7 bases from V and 0 bases from J, with 11 bases between. The CDR3: CASGDLGSGNTIYF. In DNA, the CDR3 is TGCGCCAGCGGGGACTTAGGCTCTGGAAACACCATATATTTT.

This chain connects TRBV5-1 to TRBJ2-1, with a possible D match to TRBD2 (7 bases). From germline, CDR1 is SGHRS and CDR2 YFSETQ. The V end lost 4 bases, the J end lost 8 bases, and 13 bases lay between the germline ends. This CDR3 spans 13 amino acids. Written as DNA, the CDR3 is TGCGCCAGCAGCCAACAGGGAGGGGATGAGCAGTTCTTC. Translating it yields CASSQQGGDEQFF. The complete variable domain, with remaining parts taken from reference TRBV5-1 and TRBJ2-1, reads KAGVTQTPRYLIKTRGQQVTLSCSPISGHRSVSWYQQTPGQGLQFLFEYFSETQRNKGNFPGRFSGRQFSNSRSEMNVSTLELGDSALYLCASSQQGGDEQFFGPGTRLTVL.

This chain uses TRBV5-1 with TRBJ2-7, with 7 nucleotides matching TRBD1. CDR1 is SGHRS, CDR2 YFSETQ, per germline. This CDR3 has 19 amino acids. V gave up 0 bases and J gave up 3 bases; unmatched junction bases: 18. The CDR3 DNA reads as TGCGCCAGCAGCTTGGGATTGGCCCTTTCCGGGACAGACCTCTACGAGCAGTACTTC. Amino acid sequence: CASSLGLALSGTDLYEQYF.

The chain recombines TRBV18 with TRBJ1-4, with D possibly TRBD1 on 6 matching bases. CDR1 is KGHSH, CDR2 LQKENI, per germline. The germline V and J ends were trimmed by 2 bases and 6 bases, with 7 bases remaining between them. The CDR3 sequence is 13 residues long. Written as DNA, the CDR3 is TGTGCCAGCTCACCAAGGACAGATGAAAAACTGTTTTTT. Protein sequence: CASSPRTDEKLFF.

The chain combines TRBV2 with TRBJ2-5, with 7 positions matching TRBD1. V was pared by 7 bases and J by 4 bases, with 9 bases of the junction left unmatched. This CDR3 region has 14 residues. Germline V gene data show CDR1 as SNHLY and CDR2 as FYNNEI. The CDR3 protein is CASMRQGWRETQYF. As DNA, the CDR3 is TGTGCCAGCATGCGACAGGGCTGGCGAGAGACCCAGTACTTC.

This chain joins TRBV4-2 and TRBJ1-5; 7 nucleotides align to TRBD1. Germline CDR1 reads LGHNA; CDR2 reads YNFKEQ. This CDR3 region has 14 residues. Germline trimming cut 1 base from V and 7 bases from J; bases unmatched to any gene: 4. DNA for the CDR3: TGTGCCAGCAGCCAAGGAACAGGGGACCAGCCCCAGCATTTT. Translated, it gives CASSQGTGDQPQHF.

The V call is TRBV5-1, the J call TRBJ2-1, with 8 bases fitting TRBD1. In germline, CDR1 is SGHRS, CDR2 YFSETQ. Losses at the gene ends were 0 bases for V and 2 bases for J; bases not matched to a gene: 10. CDR3 length: 18 amino acids. The DNA for the CDR3 is TGCGCCAGCAGCTTGGTCCCCCCCGGACAGGGAACCTACAATGAGCAGTTCTTC. This translates into CASSLVPPGQGTYNEQFF.

The chain couples TRBV4-2 to TRBJ1-2, with 12 bases lining up with TRBD1. Per the germline V gene, CDR1 is LGHNA and CDR2 is YNFKEQ. The ends lost 4 bases at V and 11 bases at J; junction bases unmatched: 11. The CDR3 extends over 15 amino acids. This CDR3 is CASSPSGQGAEGYTF. The CDR3 DNA reads as TGTGCCAGCAGCCCCTCGGGACAGGGGGCTGAGGGGTACACCTTC.

The V call is TRBV5-1, the J call TRBJ2-7; D gene uncertain. Trimming stripped 3 bases from V and 6 bases from J, with 16 bases between. CDR3 length: 14 residues. Germline lookup yields CDR1 SGHRS and CDR2 YFSETQ. In nucleotides, the CDR3 is TGCGCCAGCAGCTCCCGAGTTAATAGTCGCGAGCAGTACTTC. Protein: CASSSRVNSREQYF.

V usage is TRBV7-3 and J usage is TRBJ1-2, with TRBD1 matching 7 bases. This CDR3 has 16 residues. Germline V gene sequence: CDR1 SGHTA, CDR2 FQGTGA. With 1 base clipped from V and 2 bases from J, the junction kept 7 bases outside the gene matches. This chain's CDR3 is CASSLISEGANYGYTF. The CDR3 region has the DNA TGTGCCAGCAGCTTAATATCGGAGGGGGCGAACTATGGCTACACCTTC.

V usage is TRBV7-2 and J usage is TRBJ2-7; 10 bases are a match to TRBD1. The length of the CDR3 is 14 residues. Germline V gene data show CDR1 as SGHTA and CDR2 as FQGNSA. Unmatched junction bases numbered 6, after V lost 7 bases and J lost 3 bases. The CDR3 is CASKGGQGSYEQYF. The CDR3 nucleotides read TGTGCCAGCAAGGGGGGACAGGGGAGCTACGAGCAGTACTTC.

The rearrangement links TRBV11-1 to TRBJ1-4; D ambiguous. In germline, CDR1 is SGHAT, CDR2 FQDESV (reference sequence). Trimming took 4 bases from V and 7 from J, leaving 16 bases between them. The CDR3 consists of 15 residues. The CDR3 nucleotides are TGTGCCAGCAGCTCAGAAACCGTGGGGAGTGAAAAACTGTTTTTT. It codes for CASSSETVGSEKLFF.